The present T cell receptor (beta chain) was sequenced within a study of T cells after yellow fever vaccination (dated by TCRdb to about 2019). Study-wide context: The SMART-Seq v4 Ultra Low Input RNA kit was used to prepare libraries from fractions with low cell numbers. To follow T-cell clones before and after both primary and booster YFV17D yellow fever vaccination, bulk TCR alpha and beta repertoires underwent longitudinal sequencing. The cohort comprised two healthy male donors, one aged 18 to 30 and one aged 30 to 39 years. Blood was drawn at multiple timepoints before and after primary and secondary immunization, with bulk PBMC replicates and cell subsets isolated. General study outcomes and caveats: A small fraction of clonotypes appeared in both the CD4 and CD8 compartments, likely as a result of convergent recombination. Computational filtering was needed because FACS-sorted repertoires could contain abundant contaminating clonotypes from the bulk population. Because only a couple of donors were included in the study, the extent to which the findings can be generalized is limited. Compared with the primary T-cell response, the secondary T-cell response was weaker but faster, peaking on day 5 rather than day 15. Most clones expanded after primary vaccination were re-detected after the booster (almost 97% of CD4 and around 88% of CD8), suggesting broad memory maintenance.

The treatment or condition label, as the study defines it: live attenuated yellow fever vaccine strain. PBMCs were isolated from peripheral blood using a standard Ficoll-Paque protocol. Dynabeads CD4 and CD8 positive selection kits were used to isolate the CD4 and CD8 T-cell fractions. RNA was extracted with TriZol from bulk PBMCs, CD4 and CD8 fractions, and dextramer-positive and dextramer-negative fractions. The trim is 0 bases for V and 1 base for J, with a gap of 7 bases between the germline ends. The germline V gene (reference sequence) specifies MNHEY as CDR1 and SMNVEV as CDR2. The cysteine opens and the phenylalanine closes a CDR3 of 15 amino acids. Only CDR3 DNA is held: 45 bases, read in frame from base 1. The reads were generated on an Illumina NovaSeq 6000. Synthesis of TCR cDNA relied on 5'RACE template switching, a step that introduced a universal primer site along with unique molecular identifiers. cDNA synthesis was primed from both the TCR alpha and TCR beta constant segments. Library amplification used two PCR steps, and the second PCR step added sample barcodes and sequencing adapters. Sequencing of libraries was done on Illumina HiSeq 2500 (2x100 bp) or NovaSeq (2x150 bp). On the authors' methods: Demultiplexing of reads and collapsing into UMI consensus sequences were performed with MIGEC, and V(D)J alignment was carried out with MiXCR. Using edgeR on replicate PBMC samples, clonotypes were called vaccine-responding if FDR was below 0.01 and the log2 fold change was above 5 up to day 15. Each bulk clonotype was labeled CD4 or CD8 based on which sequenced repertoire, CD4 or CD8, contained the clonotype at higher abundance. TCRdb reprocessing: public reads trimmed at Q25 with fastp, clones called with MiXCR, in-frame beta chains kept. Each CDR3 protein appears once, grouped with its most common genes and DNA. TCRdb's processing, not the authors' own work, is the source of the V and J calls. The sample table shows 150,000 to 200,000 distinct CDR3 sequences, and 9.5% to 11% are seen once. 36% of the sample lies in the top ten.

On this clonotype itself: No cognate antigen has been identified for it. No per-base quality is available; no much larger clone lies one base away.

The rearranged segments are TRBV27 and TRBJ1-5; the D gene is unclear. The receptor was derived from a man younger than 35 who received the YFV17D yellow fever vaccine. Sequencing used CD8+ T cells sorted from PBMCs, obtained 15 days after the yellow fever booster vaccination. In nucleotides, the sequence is TGTGCCAGCAGTTTATCCCCTAGGAGCAATCAGCCCCAGCATTTT. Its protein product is CASSLSPRSNQPQHF.